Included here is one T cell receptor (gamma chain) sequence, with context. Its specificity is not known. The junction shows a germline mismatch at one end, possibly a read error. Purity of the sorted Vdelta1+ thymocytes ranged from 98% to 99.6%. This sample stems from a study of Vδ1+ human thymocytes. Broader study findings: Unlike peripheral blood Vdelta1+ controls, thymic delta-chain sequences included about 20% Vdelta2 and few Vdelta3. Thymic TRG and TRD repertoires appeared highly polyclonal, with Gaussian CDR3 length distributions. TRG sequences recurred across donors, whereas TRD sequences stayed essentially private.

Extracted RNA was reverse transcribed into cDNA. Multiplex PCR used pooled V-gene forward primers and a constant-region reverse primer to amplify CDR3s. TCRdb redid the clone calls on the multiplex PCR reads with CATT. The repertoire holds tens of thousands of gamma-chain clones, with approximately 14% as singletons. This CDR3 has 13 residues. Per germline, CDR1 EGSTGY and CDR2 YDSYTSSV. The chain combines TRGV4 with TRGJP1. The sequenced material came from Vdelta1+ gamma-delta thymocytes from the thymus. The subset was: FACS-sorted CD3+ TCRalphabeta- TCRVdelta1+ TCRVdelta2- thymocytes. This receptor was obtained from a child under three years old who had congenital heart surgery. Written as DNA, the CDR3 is TGTGCCACCTGGAATGGGCTACGTTGGTTCAAGATATTT. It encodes CATWNGLRWFKIF.